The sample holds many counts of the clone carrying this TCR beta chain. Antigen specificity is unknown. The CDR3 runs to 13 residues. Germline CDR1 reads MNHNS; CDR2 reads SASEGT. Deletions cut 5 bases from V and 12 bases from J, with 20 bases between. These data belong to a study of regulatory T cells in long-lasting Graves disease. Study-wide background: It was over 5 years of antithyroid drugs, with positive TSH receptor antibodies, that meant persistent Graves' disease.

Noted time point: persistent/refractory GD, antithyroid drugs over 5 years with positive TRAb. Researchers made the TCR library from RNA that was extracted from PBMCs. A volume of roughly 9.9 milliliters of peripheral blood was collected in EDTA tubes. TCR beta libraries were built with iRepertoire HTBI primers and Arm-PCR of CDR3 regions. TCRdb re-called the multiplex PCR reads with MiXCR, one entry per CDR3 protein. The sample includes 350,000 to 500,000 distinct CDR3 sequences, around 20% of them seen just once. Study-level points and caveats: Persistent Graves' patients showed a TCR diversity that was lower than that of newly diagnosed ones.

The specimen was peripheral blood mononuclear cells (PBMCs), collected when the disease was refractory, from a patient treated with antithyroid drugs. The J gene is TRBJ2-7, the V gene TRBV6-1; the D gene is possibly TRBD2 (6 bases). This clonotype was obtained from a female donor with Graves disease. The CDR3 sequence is CASSLSLSGPLYF. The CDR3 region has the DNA TGTGCCAGCAGTCTCTCCCTTAGCGGCCCCCTGTACTTC.